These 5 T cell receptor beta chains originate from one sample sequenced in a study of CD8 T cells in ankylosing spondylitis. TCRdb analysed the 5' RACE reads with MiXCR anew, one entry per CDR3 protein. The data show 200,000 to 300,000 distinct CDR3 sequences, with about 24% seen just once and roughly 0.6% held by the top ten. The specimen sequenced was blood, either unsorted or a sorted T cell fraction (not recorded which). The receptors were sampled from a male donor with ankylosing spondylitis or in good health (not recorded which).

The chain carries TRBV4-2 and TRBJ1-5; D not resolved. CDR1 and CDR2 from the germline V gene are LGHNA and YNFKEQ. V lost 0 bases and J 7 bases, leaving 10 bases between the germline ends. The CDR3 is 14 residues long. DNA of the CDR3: TGTGCCAGCAGCCAAGATATGGGGTCACAGCCCCAGCATTTT. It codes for CASSQDMGSQPQHF.

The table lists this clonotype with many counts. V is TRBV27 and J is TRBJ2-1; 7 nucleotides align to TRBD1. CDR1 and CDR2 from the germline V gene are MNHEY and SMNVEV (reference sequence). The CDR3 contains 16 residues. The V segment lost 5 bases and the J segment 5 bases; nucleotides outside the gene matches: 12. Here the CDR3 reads CASSPVWDSKNNEQFF. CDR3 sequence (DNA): TGTGCCAGCAGTCCAGTCTGGGACAGCAAAAACAATGAGCAGTTCTTC.

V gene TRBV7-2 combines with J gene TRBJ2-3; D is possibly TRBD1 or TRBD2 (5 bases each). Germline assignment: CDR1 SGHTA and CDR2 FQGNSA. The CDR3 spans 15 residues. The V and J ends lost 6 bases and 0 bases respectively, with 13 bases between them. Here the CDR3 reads CASRSGRISTDTQYF. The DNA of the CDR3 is TGTGCCAGCAGATCGGGACGGATAAGCACAGATACGCAGTATTTT.

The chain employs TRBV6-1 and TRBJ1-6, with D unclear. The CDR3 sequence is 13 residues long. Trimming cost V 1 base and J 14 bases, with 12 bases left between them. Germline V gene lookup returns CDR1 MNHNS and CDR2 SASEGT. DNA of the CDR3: TGTGCCAGCAGTGAAGAATGGAGTATGGCCCTCCACTTT. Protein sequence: CASSEEWSMALHF.

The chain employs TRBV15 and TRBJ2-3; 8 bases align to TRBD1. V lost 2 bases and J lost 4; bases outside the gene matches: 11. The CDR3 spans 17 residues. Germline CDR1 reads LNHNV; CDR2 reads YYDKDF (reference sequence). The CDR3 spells CATSRPIQGVGADTQYF. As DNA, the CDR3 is TGTGCCACCAGCAGACCAATACAGGGGGTTGGTGCAGATACGCAGTATTTT.